Below, 32 T cell receptor beta chains from the same sample are listed, as sequenced in a study of blood T cell repertoires in COVID-19. TCRdb's table, derived via immunoSEQ multiplex PCR, lists solely in-frame clones and lacks some. Here the sample spans about 300,000 clones, 65% to 85% being singletons. Sequenced sample: peripheral blood. These TCRs come from a woman aged 45 to 65 with acute or convalescent COVID-19.

This clone was counted only a few times. The gene calls are TRBV5-1 and TRBJ1-6; D is perhaps TRBD1 (6 bases). V dropped 5 bases and J dropped 5 bases, with 17 bases sitting between them. CDR1 SGHRS and CDR2 YFSETQ come from the germline V gene. The CDR3 extends over 16 amino acids. CDR3 region: CASSLLTGMNNSPLHF. The CDR3 DNA reads as TGCGCCAGCAGTCTCCTCACAGGGATGAATAATTCACCCCTCCACTTT.

The V gene is TRBV5-6, the J gene TRBJ1-2; the match to TRBD1 covers 7 bases. The CDR3 runs to 15 residues. The germline V gene has CDR1 SGHDT and CDR2 YYEEEE. V gave up 3 bases and J gave up 4 bases; unmatched junction bases: 9. The CDR3 DNA reads TGTGCCAGCAGCTGGCAATCGACAGGGCTCTATGGCTACACCTTC. Protein sequence: CASSWQSTGLYGYTF.

This sequence joins TRBV5-4 and TRBJ1-1; no definite D call. Germline V gives CDR1 SGHNT, CDR2 YYREEE (reference sequence). V gave up 4 bases and J gave up 1 base, with 14 bases separating them. The CDR3 sequence is 15 residues long. In DNA form, the CDR3 reads TGTGCCAGCAGCGACCCTACACTAGGGAACACTGAAGCTTTCTTT. Encoded protein: CASSDPTLGNTEAFF.

This clone appeared a single time. V is TRBV14 and J is TRBJ2-1; D might be TRBD2 (6 bases). Germline V gene sequence: CDR1 SGHDN, CDR2 FVKESK. Trimming took 3 bases from V and 1 from J, leaving 7 bases between them. The CDR3 extends over 14 amino acids. This CDR3 reads CASSQGLSYNEQFF. CDR3 nucleotide sequence: TGTGCCAGCAGCCAGGGACTTTCCTACAATGAGCAGTTCTTC.

V gene TRBV6-2 or TRBV6-3 combines with J gene TRBJ1-6, with 7 nucleotides matching TRBD1. Per the germline V gene, CDR1 is MNHEY and CDR2 is SVGEGT. With V trimmed by 3 bases and J by 7 bases, 3 bases remained unmatched. The CDR3 totals 14 residues. The CDR3 DNA follows: TGTGCCAGCAGTTATGTACAGGGGAATTCACCCCTCCACTTT. Amino acid sequence: CASSYVQGNSPLHF.

The chain links TRBV5-4 to TRBJ1-2, with D perhaps matching TRBD1 (5 bases). Trimming shortened V by 0 bases and J by 7 bases, and 7 bases separated the two germline ends. Germline V lookup: CDR1 SGHNT, CDR2 YYREEE (reference sequence). CDR3 length equals 12 residues. CDR3 nucleotides: TGTGCCAGCAGCTTGGCAGGGCCTGGCTACACCTTC. Its translation is CASSLAGPGYTF.

V is TRBV18 and J is TRBJ1-1, with TRBD1 matching over 10 bases. With 5 bases clipped from V and 4 bases from J, the junction kept 10 bases outside the gene matches. The CDR3 runs to 16 residues. Germline assignment: CDR1 KGHSH and CDR2 LQKENI. CDR3 nucleotides: TGTGCCAGCTCAAGGGACAGGGGCCCCTGGGGCACTGAAGCTTTCTTT. It translates to CASSRDRGPWGTEAFF. Full variable domain (missing parts from reference TRBV18 and TRBJ1-1): NAGVMQNPRHLVRRRGQEARLRCSPMKGHSHVYWYRQLPEEGLKFMVYLQKENIIDESGMPKERFSAEFPKEGPSILRIQQVVRGDSAAYFCASSRDRGPWGTEAFFGQGTRLTVV.

The chain uses TRBV5-4 and TRBJ2-3; 14 bases are shared with TRBD2. The CDR3 runs 18 residues. After removal of 4 bases from V and 2 bases from J, the junction contained 9 bases not matched to a gene. Germline V gene sequence: CDR1 SGHNT, CDR2 YYREEE (reference sequence). The CDR3 nucleotides read TGTGCCAGCAGCGCCGGGACTAGCGGGGGCCTAATCACAGATACGCAGTATTTT. Its translation: CASSAGTSGGLITDTQYF.

The rearrangement uses TRBV5-6 and TRBJ1-6, with D hard to call. Germline values: CDR1 SGHDT, CDR2 YYEEEE. V was clipped by 5 bases and J by 3 bases, with 9 bases between them. The CDR3 loop spans 14 amino acids. The CDR3: CASSYDIYNSPLHF. DNA of the CDR3: TGTGCCAGCAGTTACGACATCTATAATTCACCCCTCCACTTT.

This chain connects TRBV6-4 to TRBJ2-2; the match to TRBD1 covers 8 bases. The germline V gene has CDR1 MRHNA and CDR2 SNTAGT. Trimming removed 6 bases from V and 0 bases from J; junction bases left unmatched: 0. This CDR3 region has 14 residues. CDR3 DNA sequence: TGTGCCAGCAGGACAGGGGCGAACACCGGGGAGCTGTTTTTT. Encoded protein: CASRTGANTGELFF.

V is TRBV10-3 and J is TRBJ2-7, with TRBD2 identical over 7 bases. The CDR3 is made up of 12 amino acids. V shed 4 bases, J shed 3 bases, and the junction held 0 bases outside the gene matches. Per the germline V gene, CDR1 is ENHRY and CDR2 is SYGVKD. The CDR3, as DNA: TGTGCCATCAGTGGGGGGGGCTACGAGCAGTACGTC. Encoded protein: CAISGGGYEQYV.

Concerning this clone: Other DNA sequences in this specimen translate into the identical CDR3. The V call is TRBV9, the J call TRBJ2-3; no definite D call. Germline loops: CDR1 SGDLS, CDR2 YYNGEE. Trimming shortened V by 2 bases and J by 1 base, and 5 bases separated the two germline ends. This CDR3 has 13 residues. DNA of the CDR3: TGTGCCAGCAGCGTCTCAGGCACAGATACGCAGTATTTT. It specifies CASSVSGTDTQYF.

The table lists this clone with a few counts. The V gene is TRBV27, the J gene TRBJ1-2, with unresolved D. The CDR3 covers 14 residues. V was cut by 6 bases and J by 3 bases, with 14 bases left in between. Germline V gene data show CDR1 as MNHEY and CDR2 as SMNVEV (reference sequence). Written as DNA, the CDR3 is TGTGCCAGCAGGCCTGTCCCGGGTGACTATGGCTACACCTTC. It encodes CASRPVPGDYGYTF.

In DNA, the CDR3 is TGTGCCACCAGCAGAGACAGGGAACCGAACACCGGGGAGCTGTTTTTT. Translated, it gives CATSRDREPNTGELFF. V and J are TRBV15 and TRBJ2-2, with D possibly being TRBD1 (5 bases). Per the germline V gene, CDR1 is LNHNV and CDR2 is YYDKDF (reference sequence). V shed 0 bases and J shed 0 bases, with 8 bases lying between them. This CDR3 region has 16 residues.

The count of this clone is one. CDR3 coding DNA: TGTGCCAGTAGGCCATCGGGCGGGACGTACAATGAGCAGTTCTTC. As protein: CASRPSGGTYNEQFF. The chain uses TRBV19 and TRBJ2-1; TRBD2 is a possible D gene (6 bases). The CDR3 spans 15 residues. Germline V gene sequence: CDR1 LNHDA, CDR2 SQIVND (reference sequence). V dropped 6 bases and J dropped 4 bases, with 16 bases sitting between them.

The chain links TRBV12-3 or TRBV12-4 to TRBJ2-2; no definite D call. The CDR3 has 13 residues. V lost 6 bases to trimming and J lost 8 bases, with 13 bases between them. The CDR3, as DNA: TGTGCCAGCAGAGAACTAAACGAAGGGGAGCTGTTTTTT. It encodes CASRELNEGELFF.

A few counts support this clone. The V call is TRBV3-1 (or the pseudogene TRBV3-2), the J call TRBJ2-3, with 8 bases identical to TRBD1. This CDR3 is built from 16 residues. The germline V gene encodes CDR1 LGHDT and CDR2 YNNKEL (reference sequence). Germline trimming cut 0 bases from V and 4 bases from J; bases unmatched to any gene: 6. The CDR3 DNA reads as TGTGCCAGCAGCCAAGATATAGTGACAGGGGCAGATACGCAGTATTTT. Protein sequence: CASSQDIVTGADTQYF.

This clone was seen a few times. This chain links TRBV13 with TRBJ2-1; 13 nucleotides line up with TRBD2. J gave up 9 bases and V 6 bases, and 8 bases lay outside the gene matches. CDR3 size: 15 residues. Germline CDR1 and CDR2: PRHDT and FYEKMQ (reference sequence). The CDR3 DNA reads TGTGCCAGCAGATCCACCGGACTAGCGGGAGCTGAGCAGTTCTTC. Translated, it gives CASRSTGLAGAEQFF.

The chain has TRBV9 and TRBJ1-3; TRBD1 matches 9 bases. Germline trimming cut 4 bases from V and 8 bases from J; bases unmatched to any gene: 10. The CDR3 consists of 15 residues. Germline loops: CDR1 SGDLS, CDR2 YYNGEE. The CDR3 nucleotides are TGTGCCAGCAGCACTCCGGGACAGGGATTTGACACCATATATTTT. This gives the protein CASSTPGQGFDTIYF.

The chain employs TRBV5-1 and TRBJ1-2; perhaps TRBD1 as D (6 bases). The length of the CDR3 is 13 residues. The V gene's germline CDR1 is SGHRS and CDR2 YFSETQ. Trimming shortened V by 4 bases and J by 1 base, and 8 bases separated the two germline ends. The CDR3 DNA is TGCGCCAGCAGCCGGACAGTTAACTATGGCTACACCTTC. It specifies CASSRTVNYGYTF.

The rearrangement uses TRBV4-1 and TRBJ2-7; 10 positions agree with TRBD2. This CDR3 spans 19 amino acids. With 0 bases clipped from V and 0 bases from J, the junction kept 11 bases outside the gene matches. Germline CDR1 is MGHRA and CDR2 is YSYEKL. The CDR3 DNA sequence: TGCGCCAGCAGCCAAGATCCTATAGCGGGAGGAATACGCTCCTACGAGCAGTACTTC. It yields the protein CASSQDPIAGGIRSYEQYF.

V is TRBV3-1 (or the pseudogene TRBV3-2) and J is TRBJ2-2; 12 bases are a match to TRBD2. V was pared by 4 bases and J by 4 bases, with 7 bases of the junction left unmatched. The CDR3 runs 17 residues. Germline V lookup: CDR1 LGHDT, CDR2 YNNKEL (reference sequence). CDR3 in amino acids: CASSRLAGAPGTGELFF. As DNA, the CDR3 is TGTGCCAGCAGCCGACTAGCGGGGGCGCCGGGCACCGGGGAGCTGTTTTTT.

The chain links TRBV7-2 to TRBJ1-2, with 7 bases aligning to TRBD1. Germline values: CDR1 SGHTA, CDR2 FQGNSA. The CDR3 length is 16 residues. Trimming at V came to 5 bases and at J to 4 bases, leaving 13 bases not matched to a gene. This CDR3 reads CASSLDRDSFIYGYTF. For the CDR3, the DNA is TGTGCCAGCAGCCTAGACCGGGACAGCTTTATCTATGGCTACACCTTC. The full variable domain, completed using reference TRBV7-2 and TRBJ1-2, is GAGVSQSPSNKVTEKGKDVELRCDPISGHTALYWYRQSLGQGLEFLIYFQGNSAPDKSGLPSDRFSAERTGGSVSTLTIQRTQQEDSAVYLCASSLDRDSFIYGYTFGSGTRLTVV.

V is TRBV6-4 and J is TRBJ2-2; TRBD1 is a possible D gene (5 bases). The length of the CDR3 is 16 residues. The V gene lost 0 bases and the J gene lost 2 bases, with 10 bases spanning the gap. In germline, CDR1 is MRHNA, CDR2 SNTAGT. CDR3 amino acids: CASSDSRQGNTGELFF. CDR3 nucleotide sequence: TGTGCCAGCAGTGACTCGCGCCAGGGAAACACCGGGGAGCTGTTTTTT.

The V gene is TRBV25-1, the J gene TRBJ1-1; 9 bases fit TRBD1. This CDR3 spans 13 amino acids. From germline, CDR1 is MGHDK and CDR2 SYGVNS. The V and J ends lost 6 bases and 2 bases, in that order; junction bases with no gene match: 1. CDR3 protein: CASRGQGNTEAFF. CDR3 DNA sequence: TGTGCCAGCAGGGGACAGGGAAACACTGAAGCTTTCTTT.

The chain's CDR3 is CASSVHPGQGGSHEAFF. The CDR3 DNA sequence: TGTGCCAGTAGTGTTCATCCGGGACAGGGTGGATCGCATGAAGCTTTCTTT. The genes are TRBV19 and TRBJ1-1; TRBD1 aligns across 9 bases. Germline CDR1 and CDR2: LNHDA and SQIVND (reference sequence). The junction had 17 bases not matched to a gene; V was cut back by 5 bases and J by 7 bases. The CDR3 has 17 residues.

The gene calls are TRBV7-9 and TRBJ2-1; D ambiguous. Germline loops: CDR1 SEHNR, CDR2 FQNEAQ (reference sequence). The CDR3 runs to 14 residues. Trimming pared 2 bases from V and 3 bases from J, leaving 8 bases between. In DNA form, the CDR3 reads TGTGCCAGCAGCTTACGAGACAACTACAATGAGCAGTTCTTC. As protein: CASSLRDNYNEQFF. The full variable domain, completed using reference TRBV7-9 and TRBJ2-1, is DTGVSQNPRHKITKRGQNVTFRCDPISEHNRLYWYRQTLGQGPEFLTYFQNEAQLEKSRLLSDRFSAERPKGSFSTLEIQRTEQGDSAMYLCASSLRDNYNEQFFGPGTRLTVL.

The chain uses TRBV3-1 (or the pseudogene TRBV3-2) and TRBJ1-2, with TRBD1 as a possible D gene (5 bases). The CDR3 totals 13 residues. Trimming pared 4 bases from V and 4 bases from J, leaving 10 bases between. CDR1 and CDR2 from the germline V gene are LGHDT and YNNKEL (reference sequence). The CDR3 loop reads CASSRGGPYGYTF. In nucleotides, the CDR3 is TGTGCCAGCAGCCGGGGGGGACCCTATGGCTACACCTTC.

CDR3 nucleotides: TGTGCCACCAGTGACCGGACAGGGGAAACCGGGGAGCTGTTTTTT. This translates into CATSDRTGETGELFF. This chain joins TRBV24-1 and TRBJ2-2, with 9 positions matching TRBD1. Germline lookup yields CDR1 KGHDR and CDR2 SFDVKD. The junction had 4 bases not matched to a gene; V was cut back by 4 bases and J by 5 bases. CDR3 length equals 15 residues.

The chain carries TRBV15 and TRBJ1-5; the match to TRBD1 covers 8 bases. This CDR3 has 13 residues. The V gene end was trimmed by 5 bases and the J gene end by 5 bases; junction bases not matched to a gene: 2. Looked up from germline, CDR1 is LNHNV and CDR2 is YYDKDF (reference sequence). CDR3: CATSGQGDQPQHF. The CDR3 DNA reads TGTGCCACCAGCGGACAGGGAGATCAGCCCCAGCATTTT.

This clone has just one count. The genes are TRBV2 and TRBJ2-7; a possible D gene is TRBD2 (5 bases). The CDR3 loop spans 15 amino acids. Germline V CDR1 and CDR2: SNHLY, FYNNEI. Trimming pared 4 bases from V and 6 bases from J, leaving 19 bases between. The CDR3 nucleotides read TGTGCCAGCAGTGCCTCTCGGGGAGTGTCCCCCGAGCAGTACTTC. Amino acids: CASSASRGVSPEQYF.

The J gene is TRBJ2-5, the V gene TRBV9, with TRBD2 matching 10 bases. The trim removed 0 bases at V and 4 bases at J, leaving 6 bases unmatched. CDR3 size: 16 residues. The germline CDR1 and CDR2 sequences are SGDLS and YYNGEE. The CDR3 is CASSVDLAGARETQYF. The CDR3 DNA reads as TGTGCCAGCAGCGTAGATCTAGCGGGGGCCCGAGAGACCCAGTACTTC.